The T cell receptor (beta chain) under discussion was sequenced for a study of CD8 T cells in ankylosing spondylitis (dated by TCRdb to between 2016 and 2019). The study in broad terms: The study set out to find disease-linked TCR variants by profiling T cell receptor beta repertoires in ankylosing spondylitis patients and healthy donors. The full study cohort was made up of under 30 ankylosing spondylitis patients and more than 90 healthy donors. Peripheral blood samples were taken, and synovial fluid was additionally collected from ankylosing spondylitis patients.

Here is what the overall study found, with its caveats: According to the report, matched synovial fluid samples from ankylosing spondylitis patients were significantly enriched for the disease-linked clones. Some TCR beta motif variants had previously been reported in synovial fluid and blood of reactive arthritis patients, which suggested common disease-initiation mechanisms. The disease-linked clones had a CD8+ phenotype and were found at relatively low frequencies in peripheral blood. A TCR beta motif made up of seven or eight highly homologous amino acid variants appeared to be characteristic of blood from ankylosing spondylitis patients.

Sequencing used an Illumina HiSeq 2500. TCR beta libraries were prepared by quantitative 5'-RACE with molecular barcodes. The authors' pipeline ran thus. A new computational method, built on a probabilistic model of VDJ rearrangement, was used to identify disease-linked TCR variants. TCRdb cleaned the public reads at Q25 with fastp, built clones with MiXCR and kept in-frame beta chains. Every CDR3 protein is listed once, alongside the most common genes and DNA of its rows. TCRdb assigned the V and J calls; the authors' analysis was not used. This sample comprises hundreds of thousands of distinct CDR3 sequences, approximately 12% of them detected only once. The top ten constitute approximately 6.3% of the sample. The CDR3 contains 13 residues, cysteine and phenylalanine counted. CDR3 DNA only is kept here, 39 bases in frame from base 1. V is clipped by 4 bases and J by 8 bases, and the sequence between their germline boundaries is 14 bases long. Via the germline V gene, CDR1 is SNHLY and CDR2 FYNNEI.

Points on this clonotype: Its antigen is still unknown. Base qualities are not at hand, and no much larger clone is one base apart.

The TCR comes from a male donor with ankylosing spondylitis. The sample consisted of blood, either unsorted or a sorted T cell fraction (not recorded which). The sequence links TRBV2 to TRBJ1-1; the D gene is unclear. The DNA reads TGTGCCAGCAGTGGTCAACGTAAAGTAGAAGCTTTCTTT. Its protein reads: CASSGQRKVEAFF.